The 32 T cell receptor beta chains reported below all come from one sample, sequenced in a study of blood T cell repertoires in COVID-19. Assay: immunoSEQ multiplex PCR; the TCRdb copy retains only in-frame clones and omits some. The table shows over 200,000 clones, with 88% occurring only once. Specimen: peripheral blood. These receptors came from a man aged 55 to 70 who had recovered from COVID-19.

For this clone: The junction differs from germline at one of its ends, possibly a read error. The chain combines TRBV4-2 with TRBJ2-1, with a weak D call TRBD2 (5 bases). The CDR3 runs to 15 residues. CDR1 and CDR2 from the germline V gene are LGHNA and YNFKEQ. The CDR3 region is CASSQDLGAVNVQFF. The DNA for the CDR3 is TGTGCCAGCAGCCAAGATTTAGGAGCGGTGAATGTGCAGTTCTTC.

The chain carries TRBV9 and TRBJ1-4, with D tentatively TRBD1 (5 bases). This CDR3 comprises 18 residues. Trimming removed 0 bases at V and 2 bases at J, with 17 bases between. Germline V gene sequence: CDR1 SGDLS, CDR2 YYNGEE. The CDR3 reads CASSVDGAGTATNEKLFF. CDR3 in DNA: TGTGCCAGCAGCGTAGACGGCGCGGGGACGGCGACTAATGAAAAACTGTTTTTT.

In this sample, this clone turned up once. This sequence joins TRBV4-2 and TRBJ2-2, with D possibly being TRBD1 (6 bases). Trimming shortened V by 1 base and J by 4 bases, and 13 bases separated the two germline ends. The CDR3 covers 16 residues. Germline V gene data show CDR1 as LGHNA and CDR2 as YNFKEQ. The CDR3 DNA reads TGTGCCAGCAGCCAAGGGGGGCAGCGAGTCACCGGGGAGCTGTTTTTT. Protein sequence: CASSQGGQRVTGELFF.

V gene TRBV24-1 combines with J gene TRBJ2-5; the match to TRBD1 covers 9 bases. Germline loops: CDR1 KGHDR, CDR2 SFDVKD. The CDR3 is 17 residues long. Trimming at V came to 3 bases and at J to 5 bases, leaving 12 bases not matched to a gene. CDR3 in amino acids: CATSDRGQGSVSETQYF. CDR3 sequence (DNA): TGTGCCACCAGTGATCGAGGACAGGGGAGTGTGTCGGAGACCCAGTACTTC.

The chain joins TRBV4-2 to TRBJ1-2; 9 bases line up with TRBD1. The CDR3 is 15 residues long. V dropped 4 bases and J dropped 8; count of bases not matched to a gene: 11. Germline CDR1 and CDR2: LGHNA and YNFKEQ. DNA of the CDR3: TGTGCCAGCAGCCCTTCGGGACAGGGAGGACGCGGCTACACCTTC. As protein: CASSPSGQGGRGYTF.

The rearrangement uses TRBV19 and TRBJ1-6, with unresolved D. The CDR3 has 14 residues. The germline CDR1 and CDR2 sequences are LNHDA and SQIVND (reference sequence). V lost 5 bases to trimming and J lost 7 bases, with 12 bases between them. The CDR3, as DNA: TGTGCCAGTAGTGAAACGACGGAGAATTCACCCCTCCACTTT. Its translation is CASSETTENSPLHF. The full variable domain, in which reference TRBV19 and TRBJ1-6 provide the parts outside the CDR3, is DGGITQSPKYLFRKEGQNVTLSCEQNLNHDAMYWYRQDPGQGLRLIYYSQIVNDFQKGDIAEGYSVSREKKESFPLTVTSAQKNPTAFYLCASSETTENSPLHFGNGTRLTVT.

This rearrangement joins TRBV3-1 (or the pseudogene TRBV3-2) to TRBJ2-7; weak D call: TRBD1 (7 bases). This CDR3 region has 16 residues. Germline CDR1 is LGHDT and CDR2 is YNNKEL (reference sequence). Trimming took 1 base from V and 6 from J, leaving 19 bases between them. The CDR3 loop is CASSQGSAGGFGEQYF. DNA for the CDR3: TGTGCCAGCAGCCAAGGGAGCGCAGGGGGGTTCGGCGAGCAGTACTTC.

This clone was observed a handful of times. The chain has TRBV11-2 and TRBJ1-3; weak D call: TRBD1 (5 bases). Trimming took off 1 base at V and 0 bases at J, with 16 bases between the two ends. This CDR3 is built from 18 residues. From germline, CDR1 is SGHAT and CDR2 FQNNGV. Here the CDR3 DNA reads TGTGCCAGCAGCTTAGCCGACAGTTTTATTATCTCTGGAAACACCATATATTTT. It translates to CASSLADSFIISGNTIYF. The full variable domain, in which reference TRBV11-2 and TRBJ1-3 provide the parts outside the CDR3, is EAGVAQSPRYKIIEKRQSVAFWCNPISGHATLYWYQQILGQGPKLLIQFQNNGVVDDSQLPKDRFSAERLKGVDSTLKIQPAKLEDSAVYLCASSLADSFIISGNTIYFGEGSWLTVV.

CDR3 loop: CASSLFRLGGAYEQYF. CDR3 sequence (DNA): TGTGCCAGCAGCCTTTTTCGCCTAGGAGGGGCCTACGAGCAGTACTTC. The chain links TRBV3-1 (or the pseudogene TRBV3-2) to TRBJ2-7, with D perhaps TRBD2 (6 bases). The CDR3 covers 16 residues. Germline V lookup: CDR1 LGHDT, CDR2 YNNKEL (reference sequence). The germline V and J ends were trimmed by 4 bases and 2 bases, with 18 bases remaining between them.

The chain recombines TRBV12-3 or TRBV12-4 with TRBJ2-1; D perhaps matches TRBD2 (5 bases). Trimming shortened V by 8 bases and J by 9 bases, and 11 bases separated the two germline ends. The CDR3 is 11 residues long. For the CDR3, the DNA is TGTGCCAGCCGGGAAGCCAGTGAGCAGTTCTTC. It specifies CASREASEQFF.

The chain has TRBV5-4 and TRBJ1-2; a possible D gene is TRBD1 (6 bases). This CDR3 comprises 16 residues. Germline V CDR1 and CDR2: SGHNT, YYREEE (reference sequence). Trimming shortened V by 0 bases and J by 2 bases, and 14 bases separated the two germline ends. CDR3 in DNA: TGTGCCAGCAGCTTGGCCGGGCCAGGGGTCAACTATGGCTACACCTTC. Its translation: CASSLAGPGVNYGYTF. Together with reference TRBV5-4 and TRBJ1-2, the CDR3 gives the full variable domain: ETGVTQSPTHLIKTRGQQVTLRCSSQSGHNTVSWYQQALGQGPQFIFQYYREEENGRGNFPPRFSGLQFPNYSSELNVNALELDDSALYLCASSLAGPGVNYGYTFGSGTRLTVV.

The genes are TRBV7-2 and TRBJ1-5, with 7 bases that match TRBD1. CDR1 is SGHTA and CDR2 is FQGNSA in the germline V gene. This CDR3 contains 15 residues. V dropped 4 bases and J dropped 5; count of bases not matched to a gene: 8. The CDR3 loop is CASSWTRDRHQPQHF. CDR3 coding DNA: TGTGCCAGCAGCTGGACCCGGGACAGACATCAGCCCCAGCATTTT.

The chain couples TRBV5-6 to TRBJ1-6; 9 bases are a match to TRBD1. The V and J ends lost 2 bases and 7 bases, in that order; junction bases with no gene match: 4. Germline V gene sequence: CDR1 SGHDT, CDR2 YYEEEE. The CDR3 is 15 residues long. CDR3 in amino acids: CASSFGTGSNSPLHF. The CDR3 DNA is TGTGCCAGCAGCTTTGGGACAGGGTCCAATTCACCCCTCCACTTT.

This chain connects TRBV19 to TRBJ1-4; 7 bases are shared with TRBD1. V dropped 2 bases and J dropped 3; count of bases not matched to a gene: 3. Germline CDR1 reads LNHDA; CDR2 reads SQIVND (reference sequence). There are 15 residues in the CDR3. Here the CDR3 DNA reads TGTGCCAGTAGTATAATTGGGACAGCTAATGAAAAACTGTTTTTT. Translation: CASSIIGTANEKLFF.

CDR3 residues: CASSLRGIHTGELFF. CDR3 coding DNA: TGTGCCAGCAGCTTGCGCGGGATCCACACCGGGGAGCTGTTTTTT. The V gene is TRBV4-2, the J gene TRBJ2-2, with D maybe TRBD2 (6 bases). The germline gives CDR1 LGHNA, CDR2 YNFKEQ. Trimming pared 5 bases from V and 3 bases from J, leaving 13 bases between. The CDR3 extends over 15 amino acids.

The V gene is TRBV18, the J gene TRBJ2-7; the match to TRBD2 covers 7 bases. CDR3 size: 16 residues. J was trimmed by 2 bases and V by 4 bases; bases with no gene match: 11. Looked up from germline, CDR1 is KGHSH and CDR2 is LQKENI. For the CDR3, the DNA is TGTGCCAGCTCACTACCCTTTGGGGGGGTAACCTACGAGCAGTACTTC. Protein sequence: CASSLPFGGVTYEQYF.

The V and J genes are TRBV27 and TRBJ2-5, with D tentatively TRBD2 (7 bases). The germline V and J ends were trimmed by 2 bases and 2 bases, with 15 bases remaining between them. Germline V gene sequence: CDR1 MNHEY, CDR2 SMNVEV (reference sequence). The CDR3 has 16 residues. Here the CDR3 reads CASSLAGAGLQETQYF. CDR3 sequence (DNA): TGTGCCAGCAGTTTAGCGGGGGCTGGCCTTCAAGAGACCCAGTACTTC.

The chain is built from TRBV7-6 and TRBJ2-5; 12 bases map to TRBD2. Germline assignment: CDR1 SGHVS and CDR2 FNYEAQ. This CDR3 spans 15 amino acids. The ends lost 4 bases at V and 5 bases at J; junction bases unmatched: 5. CDR3 coding DNA: TGTGCCAGCAGCTCCGGACTAGCGGGGTCGGAGACCCAGTACTTC. Amino acid sequence: CASSSGLAGSETQYF.

The chain recombines TRBV4-2 with TRBJ2-3, with 11 nucleotides matching TRBD2. Germline V CDR1 and CDR2: LGHNA, YNFKEQ. J lost 4 bases, V lost 1 base, and 1 base had no gene match. The CDR3 runs to 15 residues. The CDR3 protein is CASSQASGGSDTQYF. Here the CDR3 DNA reads TGTGCCAGCAGCCAAGCTAGCGGGGGGTCAGATACGCAGTATTTT.

J is TRBJ2-5 and V is TRBV30; TRBD2 agrees at 8 bases. V shed 4 bases and J 3 bases; nucleotides not matched to a gene: 10. Germline V gives CDR1 GTSNPN, CDR2 SVGIG (reference sequence). This CDR3 contains 15 residues. The CDR3 sequence is CAWINFSGEKETQYF. As DNA, the CDR3 is TGTGCCTGGATTAACTTTAGCGGGGAGAAAGAGACCCAGTACTTC.

A note on this clone: One end of the junction is discordant with germline, which a read error may explain. The gene calls are TRBV2 and TRBJ1-2; D gene ambiguous. This CDR3 is 13 amino acids long. From germline, CDR1 is SNHLY and CDR2 FYNNEI. The CDR3 nucleotides are TGTGCCAGCAGTGAAGCTACAGAGATACCTATACACTTC. Residues: CASSEATEIPIHF.

CDR3 region: CASSRTAFPDDYEQYF. CDR3 nucleotides: TGTGCCAGCAGCCGGACAGCCTTCCCCGATGACTACGAGCAGTACTTC. V and J are TRBV7-8 and TRBJ2-7; D is perhaps TRBD1 (6 bases). The CDR3 is 16 residues long. Germline-derived CDR1 and CDR2 are SGHVS and FQNEAQ. Trimming cost V 5 bases and J 3 bases, with 20 bases left between them.

V is TRBV18 and J is TRBJ2-5; 8 nucleotides align to TRBD2. CDR1 is KGHSH, CDR2 LQKENI, per germline. J lost 2 bases, V lost 2 bases, and 1 base had no gene match. This CDR3 has 14 amino acids. This CDR3 is CASSPGLAQETQYF. For the CDR3, the DNA is TGTGCCAGCTCACCAGGACTAGCTCAAGAGACCCAGTACTTC.

The V and J genes are TRBV7-2 and TRBJ2-7; 9 bases line up with TRBD1. Germline assignment: CDR1 SGHTA and CDR2 FQGNSA. V was clipped by 6 bases and J by 3 bases; unmatched bases: 3. This CDR3 contains 13 residues. CDR3 residues: CASRPGQGYEQYF. The CDR3 DNA reads TGTGCCAGCAGGCCGGGACAGGGCTACGAGCAGTACTTC.

V and J are TRBV7-9 and TRBJ2-7; D is possibly TRBD1 (6 bases). Trimming took off 4 bases at V and 2 bases at J, with 12 bases between the two ends. Germline V CDR1 and CDR2: SEHNR, FQNEAQ (reference sequence). CDR3 length: 14 residues. CDR3 residues: CASSSGHGPYEQYF. CDR3 nucleotide sequence: TGTGCCAGCAGCTCGGGACACGGACCCTACGAGCAGTACTTC.

This rearrangement joins TRBV25-1 to TRBJ1-1, with 8 bases identical to TRBD1. V lost 4 bases and J lost 4; bases outside the gene matches: 8. Germline V CDR1 and CDR2: MGHDK, SYGVNS. The CDR3 sequence is 15 residues long. The CDR3 spells CASSGLGQESTEAFF. CDR3 DNA: TGTGCCAGCAGTGGACTGGGACAGGAGAGCACTGAAGCTTTCTTT.

This chain uses TRBV6-2 or TRBV6-3 with TRBJ2-1; D is uncertain. The CDR3 is 14 amino acids. The germline V gene encodes CDR1 MNHEY and CDR2 SVGEGT. Trimming pared 0 bases from V and 5 bases from J, leaving 8 bases between. This CDR3 is CASSYSGRNNEQFF. In DNA form, the CDR3 reads TGTGCCAGCAGTTACTCTGGCAGGAACAATGAGCAGTTCTTC.

The chain employs TRBV18 and TRBJ2-2; weak D call: TRBD1 (5 bases). Germline loops: CDR1 KGHSH, CDR2 LQKENI. This CDR3 has 14 amino acids. V was clipped by 5 bases and J by 3 bases, with 10 bases between them. CDR3 protein: CASSGDSYTGELFF. CDR3 sequence (DNA): TGTGCCAGCTCAGGAGACAGCTACACCGGGGAGCTGTTTTTT.

This chain connects TRBV7-6 to TRBJ2-2; TRBD2 agrees at 10 bases. The CDR3 runs to 19 residues. From germline, CDR1 is SGHVS and CDR2 FNYEAQ. With V trimmed by 5 bases and J by 1 base, 13 bases remained unmatched. The CDR3 DNA reads as TGTGCCAGCAGCCGACTACCGGCTAGCGGGGGCGGGAACACCGGGGAGCTGTTTTTT. It codes for CASSRLPASGGGNTGELFF.

The chain carries TRBV12-3 or TRBV12-4 and TRBJ2-7; 13 nucleotides align to TRBD2. Unmatched junction bases numbered 3, after V lost 6 bases and J lost 10 bases. This CDR3 comprises 12 residues. The CDR3, as DNA: TGTGCCAGCAGGGGGGGACTAGCGGGACAGTACTTC. As protein: CASRGGLAGQYF.

The rearrangement links TRBV5-5 to TRBJ1-2; TRBD1 matches 9 bases. The CDR3 totals 15 residues. Trimming at V came to 0 bases and at J to 5 bases, leaving 5 bases not matched to a gene. Germline values: CDR1 SGHKS, CDR2 YYEKEE (reference sequence). The DNA for the CDR3 is TGTGCCAGCAGCTTGGGGTTAGGGACAGGGTATGGCTACACCTTC. Its protein is CASSLGLGTGYGYTF.

The chain is built from TRBV11-2 and TRBJ2-2; 11 positions match TRBD1. The V gene's germline CDR1 is SGHAT and CDR2 FQNNGV. This CDR3 comprises 16 residues. Trimming removed 5 bases from V and 6 bases from J; junction bases left unmatched: 8. The CDR3 DNA is TGTGCCAGCAGCGGAGGACAGGGGGCGCAGGCCGGGGAGCTGTTTTTT. Protein: CASSGGQGAQAGELFF.